This T cell receptor beta chain originates from a study of T cell responses to AZD1222 COVID-19 vaccine. Study overall: Second-dose schedules of about 4 or about 12 weeks were combined. Whole-study results and caveats: Females outnumbered males among donors, who were mostly white British; clonal diversity was possibly underestimated. Of spike-specific TCRs, nearly half reportedly target regions left unmutated in variants.

As regards this clone: Its antigen remains unknown.

TCRdb's table, derived via immunoSEQ multiplex PCR, lists solely in-frame clones and lacks some. This sample carries 130,000 to 150,000 clones, 90% to 95% of them seen once, and the ten largest clones take about 2.1%. The receptor's source is an adult in good health. The sample in question was peripheral blood, obtained on day 0 of AZD1222 vaccination.

CDR3 residues: CATSTSLMNTEAFF. The CDR3 DNA follows: TGTGCCACCAGCACCTCTTTGATGAACACTGAAGCTTTCTTT. The genes are TRBV15 and TRBJ1-1; D remains ambiguous. Germline loops: CDR1 LNHNV, CDR2 YYDKDF (reference sequence). V was cut by 4 bases and J by 0 bases, with 9 bases left in between. The CDR3 covers 14 residues. Filled out from reference TRBV15 and TRBJ1-1, the complete variable domain reads DAMVIQNPRYQVTQFGKPVTLSCSQTLNHNVMYWYQQKSSQAPKLLFHYYDKDFNNEADTPDNFQSRRPNTSFCFLDIRSPGLGDTAMYLCATSTSLMNTEAFFGQGTRLTVV.